This is a list of T cell receptor beta chains from one sample in a study of CD8 T cells in ankylosing spondylitis. From the 5' RACE reads, TCRdb called clonotypes with MiXCR, one entry per CDR3 protein. The sample has about 160,000 distinct CDR3 sequences, approximately 44% seen once. The sequencing sample was made of synovial fluid, either unsorted or a sorted T cell fraction (not recorded which). All receptors derive from a male donor with ankylosing spondylitis. Both conserved end residues are part of each CDR3. The D gene is left open where the match is weak. For some rows the clone size is stated as once, few or many, or as a class when expanded; others skip it.

V	D	size	J	CDR3	DNA
TRBV20-1	NA	NA	TRBJ1-2	CSARPTDTYGYTF	TGCAGTGCTAGACCGACAGACACATATGGCTACACCTTC
TRBV11-3	TRBD2	NA	TRBJ2-7	CASSQTSGDSYEQYF	TGTGCCAGCAGCCAGACTAGCGGGGACTCCTACGAGCAGTACTTC
TRBV4-1	NA	few	TRBJ1-2	CASSQDRLSGYGYTF	TGCGCCAGCAGCCAAGATCGGCTCTCTGGCTATGGCTACACCTTC
TRBV12-3/TRBV12-4	TRBD2	NA	TRBJ2-4	CASSGPGLAGFDIQYF	TGTGCCAGCAGTGGGCCGGGACTAGCGGGATTTGACATTCAGTACTTC
TRBV20-1	NA	few	TRBJ2-7	CSASSRNSYEQYF	TGCAGTGCTAGCTCCAGGAACTCCTACGAGCAGTACTTC
TRBV7-9	TRBD2	NA	TRBJ2-5	CASSLVLGGQETQYF	TGTGCCAGCAGCTTAGTATTGGGAGGGCAAGAGACCCAGTACTTC
TRBV7-9	NA	NA	TRBJ2-2	CASSLFEGRDVLGELFF	TGTGCCAGCAGCTTATTTGAGGGGCGAGACGTTTTAGGGGAGCTGTTTTTT
TRBV7-9	TRBD1	many	TRBJ2-5	CASQNTGAPQETQYF	TGTGCCAGTCAAAACACAGGGGCCCCCCAAGAGACCCAGTACTTC
TRBV18	NA	NA	TRBJ2-5	CASSHQETQYF	TGTGCCAGCTCACACCAAGAGACCCAGTACTTC
TRBV10-3	NA	NA	TRBJ2-1	CAISGSGTPYNEQFF	TGTGCCATCAGTGGGTCCGGGACTCCCTACAATGAGCAGTTCTTC
TRBV27	TRBD2	many	TRBJ2-1	CASRAGRVYNEQFF	TGTGCCAGCAGAGCGGGAAGGGTCTACAATGAGCAGTTCTTC
TRBV7-7	TRBD2	few	TRBJ2-1	CASSLFPSGSCYWNEQFF	TGTGCCAGCAGCTTATTCCCTAGCGGGAGTTGTTATTGGAATGAGCAGTTCTTC
TRBV15	TRBD2	few	TRBJ2-1	CATSRDRLTPLERGSDYNEQFF	TGTGCCACCAGCAGAGATCGCCTGACGCCGTTAGAGCGGGGGTCGGACTACAATGAGCAGTTCTTC
TRBV4-1	NA	few	TRBJ1-1	CASSLKEGCLAEAFF	TGCGCCAGCAGCCTCAAGGAGGGCTGCTTAGCTGAAGCTTTCTTT
TRBV7-6	NA	NA	TRBJ2-1	CASSSMPGAAYNEQFF	TGTGCCAGCAGCTCTATGCCGGGCGCGGCCTACAATGAGCAGTTCTTC
TRBV6-6	NA	NA	TRBJ1-3	CASSSGTGNTIYF	TGTGCCAGCAGTTCTGGCACAGGAAACACCATATATTTT